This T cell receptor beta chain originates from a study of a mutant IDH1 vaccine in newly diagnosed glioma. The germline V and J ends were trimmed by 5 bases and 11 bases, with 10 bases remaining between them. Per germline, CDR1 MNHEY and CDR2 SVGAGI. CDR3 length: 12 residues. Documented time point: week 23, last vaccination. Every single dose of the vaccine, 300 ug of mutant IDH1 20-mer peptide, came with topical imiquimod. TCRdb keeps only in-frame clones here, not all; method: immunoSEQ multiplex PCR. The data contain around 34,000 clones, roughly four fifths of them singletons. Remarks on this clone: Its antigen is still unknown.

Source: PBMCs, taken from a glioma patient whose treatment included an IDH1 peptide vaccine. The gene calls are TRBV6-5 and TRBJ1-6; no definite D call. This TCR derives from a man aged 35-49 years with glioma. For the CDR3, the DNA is TGTGCCAGCAGTCGCCTCGGGCCACCCCTCCACTTT. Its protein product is CASSRLGPPLHF.